What follows describes a single T cell receptor beta chain. The study drew participants aged about 18 to 89 years from 20 to 30 US areas. This sample stems from a study of blood T cell repertoires in COVID-19. Study in general: Whether acute or convalescent, the COVID-19 samples came from the United States, Italy and Spain. T cells, B-cell-depleted T cells, or PBMCs supplied cDNA or gDNA.

As handled by the study authors: The assay estimated nucleated cells by amplifying reference gene primers. Using immunoSEQ multiplex PCR, the repertoire was profiled, and TCRdb retains in-frame clones only, with some absent. V and J calls and clone size are given by that table; D and trimming were obtained from the DNA. Of some 500,000 clones in the sample, 88% are singletons; the top ten hold approximately 1.8%. The germline V gene has CDR1 SNHLY and CDR2 FYNNEI. The V end lost 7 bases, the J end lost 7 bases, and 8 bases lay between the germline ends. This CDR3 has 11 residues. The rearrangement links TRBV2 to TRBJ2-1; D uncertain. Material: PBMCs or T cells enriched from blood (not recorded which). This TCR derives from a woman aged 40 to 55 who had recovered from COVID-19. The chain's CDR3 is CASTSRNEQFF. CDR3 coding DNA: TGTGCCAGCACCTCTAGGAATGAGCAGTTCTTC.